One sample yielded the 4 T cell receptor beta chains listed below, sequenced in a study of blood T cell repertoires in COVID-19. Profiling relied on immunoSEQ multiplex PCR, and the TCRdb table lists in-frame clones only, not all of them. The data contain about 100,000 clones, 90% to 95% of them seen just once; the ten biggest clones take up approximately 2%. The material sequenced was peripheral blood. These receptors were collected from a man aged 45-65 years with active COVID-19.

This clone was counted between two and nine times. Here the CDR3 DNA reads TGTGCCAGCAGTCCCCGCCAATTGACAGGGGGAACTGAAGCTTTCTTT. It translates to CASSPRQLTGGTEAFF. This rearrangement joins TRBV2 to TRBJ1-1; 9 nucleotides line up with TRBD1. V lost 5 bases to trimming and J lost 5 bases; unmatched junction nucleotides: 12. There are 16 residues in the CDR3. The germline gives CDR1 SNHLY, CDR2 FYNNEI.

V is TRBV19 and J is TRBJ1-5; D is perhaps TRBD1 (6 bases). Trimming stripped 1 base from V and 4 bases from J, with 14 bases between. CDR1 and CDR2 from the germline V gene are LNHDA and SQIVND (reference sequence). This CDR3 region has 16 residues. Here the CDR3 DNA reads TGTGCCAGTAGTATAGGGTCCCGGCAGGGGAATCAGCCCCAGCATTTT. Amino acids: CASSIGSRQGNQPQHF. The complete variable domain, with remaining parts taken from reference TRBV19 and TRBJ1-5, reads DGGITQSPKYLFRKEGQNVTLSCEQNLNHDAMYWYRQDPGQGLRLIYYSQIVNDFQKGDIAEGYSVSREKKESFPLTVTSAQKNPTAFYLCASSIGSRQGNQPQHFGDGTRLSIL.

This chain uses TRBV7-8 with TRBJ2-1, with D perhaps TRBD2 (6 bases). This CDR3 has 16 residues. V lost 1 base, J lost 11 bases, and 21 bases lay in between. Germline loops: CDR1 SGHVS, CDR2 FQNEAQ. CDR3 sequence: CASSLVGGGVIGKQFF. The CDR3 DNA follows: TGTGCCAGCAGCTTAGTGGGCGGAGGGGTGATAGGGAAGCAGTTCTTC.

The chain couples TRBV29-1 to TRBJ1-2, with TRBD1 as a possible D gene (6 bases). This CDR3 contains 14 residues. V lost 4 bases and J 3 bases, leaving 15 bases between the germline ends. Germline V gene lookup returns CDR1 SQVTM and CDR2 ANQGSEA. CDR3: CSVGQQGLDYGYTF. The CDR3 nucleotides are TGCAGCGTTGGGCAACAGGGCTTAGACTATGGCTACACCTTC.